Below, 9 T cell receptor beta chains from the same sample are listed, as sequenced in a study of blood T cell repertoires in COVID-19. Sequencing used immunoSEQ multiplex PCR; TCRdb keeps in-frame clones, though not all of them. The repertoire holds around 97,000 clones, with 87% as singletons. Sequenced input: peripheral blood. The receptors shown here come from a human donor in a cohort sampled during active COVID-19.

The rearrangement links TRBV5-1 to TRBJ1-6, with D uncertain. Germline loops: CDR1 SGHRS, CDR2 YFSETQ. Trimming removed 0 bases from V and 9 bases from J, with 10 bases in between. This CDR3 has 14 residues. CDR3 amino acids: CASSLAERSSPLHF. In nucleotides, the CDR3 is TGCGCCAGCAGCTTGGCAGAAAGGAGTTCACCCCTCCACTTT.

The J gene is TRBJ2-7, the V gene TRBV5-1; TRBD1 matches at 8 bases. The CDR3 sequence is 15 residues long. Germline V gene sequence: CDR1 SGHRS, CDR2 YFSETQ. The V segment lost 0 bases and the J segment 3 bases; nucleotides outside the gene matches: 5. The CDR3 protein is CASSLGGTGGYEQYF. CDR3 nucleotide sequence: TGCGCCAGCAGCTTGGGGGGGACAGGAGGCTACGAGCAGTACTTC.

This chain links TRBV9 with TRBJ2-1; possibly TRBD2 for D (6 bases). V was trimmed by 4 bases and J by 0 bases, leaving 14 bases between them. This CDR3 has 16 residues. Germline values: CDR1 SGDLS, CDR2 YYNGEE. CDR3 nucleotides: TGTGCCAGCAGCCCCCCCTCGGGGGTCTCCTACAATGAGCAGTTCTTC. As protein: CASSPPSGVSYNEQFF.

The V call is TRBV7-2, the J call TRBJ1-1, with D possibly TRBD1 on 5 matching bases. CDR1 is SGHTA and CDR2 is FQGNSA in the germline V gene. Trimming removed 1 base at V and 11 bases at J, with 14 bases between. CDR3 length: 13 amino acids. The CDR3 protein is CASSLDRSVRAFF. The CDR3 nucleotides read TGTGCCAGCAGCTTAGACAGGTCCGTGAGGGCTTTCTTT.

The V gene is TRBV4-1, the J gene TRBJ2-6, with a possible D match to TRBD2 (6 bases). There are 16 residues in the CDR3. Germline-derived CDR1 and CDR2 are MGHRA and YSYEKL. Between the trimmed V and J ends, which lost 1 base and 4 bases, there was a span of 11 bases. The CDR3 region is CASSQAEGSGANVLTF. CDR3 sequence (DNA): TGCGCCAGCAGCCAAGCGGAGGGTTCAGGGGCCAACGTCCTGACTTTC.

The rearrangement links TRBV7-8 to TRBJ1-2; unclear D gene. The CDR3 has 14 amino acids. CDR1 and CDR2 (germline): SGHVS, FQNEAQ. V was shortened by 6 bases and J by 0 bases, with 11 bases between the two germline ends. The CDR3 sequence: CASRDPGANYGYTF. The CDR3 DNA reads TGTGCCAGCAGAGATCCGGGAGCTAACTATGGCTACACCTTC.

The genes are TRBV28 and TRBJ2-7, with 8 bases matching TRBD1. V shed 6 bases, J shed 3 bases, and the junction held 10 bases outside the gene matches. The CDR3 runs 15 residues. Germline V gives CDR1 MDHEN, CDR2 SYDVKM. The CDR3 loop reads CASRPNDRGDYEQYF. CDR3 nucleotide sequence: TGTGCCAGCAGGCCCAACGACAGGGGAGACTACGAGCAGTACTTC.

This clone was observed once. The J gene is TRBJ1-6, the V gene TRBV5-6; D gene uncertain. From germline, CDR1 is SGHDT and CDR2 YYEEEE. V lost 3 bases, J lost 8 bases, and 6 bases lay in between. There are 12 residues in the CDR3. The CDR3 coding sequence is TGTGCCAGCAGCTCCAGGTATTCACCCCTCCACTTT. Protein: CASSSRYSPLHF.

The chain recombines TRBV13 with TRBJ2-1, with D perhaps matching TRBD1 (6 bases). There are 15 residues in the CDR3. V was clipped by 5 bases and J by 1 base, with 12 bases between them. The V gene's germline CDR1 is PRHDT and CDR2 FYEKMQ (reference sequence). The CDR3 spells CASSRGQPSYNEQFF. The CDR3 DNA sequence: TGTGCCAGCAGCCGTGGACAGCCATCCTACAATGAGCAGTTCTTC. The complete variable domain, with remaining parts taken from reference TRBV13 and TRBJ2-1, reads AAGVIQSPRHLIKEKRETATLKCYPIPRHDTVYWYQQGPGQDPQFLISFYEKMQSDKGSIPDRFSAQQFSDYHSELNMSSLELGDSALYFCASSRGQPSYNEQFFGPGTRLTVL.